These T cell receptor beta chains were read from a single sample in a study of blood T cell repertoires in COVID-19. Clones were sequenced by immunoSEQ multiplex PCR, and TCRdb holds only the in-frame ones, with some missing. In the table there are around 150,000 clones, about 80% of which are singletons. The sequencing sample was made of peripheral blood. Receptors were obtained from a woman older than 75 with acute or convalescent COVID-19. CDR3s include the opening cysteine and the closing phenylalanine or tryptophan.

len	v_gene	j_gene	CDR3aa
13	TRBV2	TRBJ2-2	CASSGHETGELFF
14	TRBV7-9	TRBJ2-1	CASSLLVSYNEQFF
16	TRBV19	TRBJ2-3	CASSIRWEGSTDTQYF
15	TRBV9	TRBJ2-5	CASSVVEEGQETQYF
15	TRBV6-5	TRBJ2-1	CASSFLAAAYNEQFF
15	TRBV6-1	TRBJ1-5	CASSEAGQGHQPQHF
12	TRBV5-1	TRBJ2-3	CASSRDTDTQYF
13	TRBV29-1	TRBJ2-3	CSVGQALTDTQYF
13	TRBV11-2	TRBJ1-1	CASSQHQNTEAFF
15	TRBV5-1	TRBJ1-4	CASSLADRANEKLFF
14	TRBV20-1	TRBJ2-7	CSASPSGRSYEQYF
13	TRBV6-5	TRBJ1-2	CASRRLQGNGYTF
15	TRBV19	TRBJ1-2	CASSMGQGANYGYTF
13	TRBV19	TRBJ1-1	CASSIGGYTEAFF
14	TRBV6-2/TRBV6-3	TRBJ1-1	CASSPDSENTEAFF
14	TRBV5-1	TRBJ2-3	CASSLMGRTDTQYF
16	TRBV5-6	TRBJ2-3	CASSPLLAGAGDTQYF
14	TRBV7-8	TRBJ2-1	CASSLPYSNNEQFF
12	TRBV18	TRBJ2-2	CASSHGAGELFF
14	TRBV19	TRBJ1-5	CASTMTYPDQPQHF
14	TRBV5-1	TRBJ2-7	CASSLMDRGYEQYF
17	TRBV7-9	TRBJ2-1	CASSLFRTSGRVGEQFF
16	TRBV18	TRBJ1-4	CASSPGRAGTNEKLFF
14	TRBV6-5	TRBJ2-2	CASGSGSNTGELFF
14	TRBV6-6	TRBJ1-2	CASSYSMLREGYTF
14	TRBV19	TRBJ2-7	CASSINSQGHEQYF
13	TRBV27	TRBJ1-5	CASSLDRAQPQHF
15	TRBV7-9	TRBJ1-3	CAGGRRGGSGNTIYF